One and the same sample provided the 21 T cell receptor beta chains below, sequenced in a study of CD4 and CD8 cells across lung adenocarcinoma regions. Each CDR3 protein is one row after TCRdb ran MiXCR on the PCR reads. This table holds under 4,500 distinct CDR3 sequences, 50% to 75% found once. Sample: CD4+ T cells from the center of a lung tumor. These receptor sequences come from a male donor with lung adenocarcinoma. The CD4 and CD8 labels of this study may be unreliable.

The chain carries TRBV7-9 and TRBJ2-1, with D perhaps matching TRBD1 or TRBD2 (5 bases each). V lost 6 bases to trimming and J lost 0 bases, with 9 bases between them. The CDR3 has 14 residues. The germline V gene has CDR1 SEHNR and CDR2 FQNEAQ (reference sequence). The CDR3 spells CASRWGTSYNEQFF. DNA for the CDR3: TGTGCCAGCAGATGGGGGACCTCCTACAATGAGCAGTTCTTC.

Worth noting for this clonotype: An end of the junction differs from the germline gene, which may be a read error. The rearrangement uses TRBV14 and TRBJ2-2; D uncertain. Germline V lookup: CDR1 SGHDN, CDR2 FVKESK. The CDR3 has 15 residues. CDR3 nucleotide sequence: TGTGCCAGCAGCGTGATCTCCGCGAGCTACGGTGAGCAGTTCTTT. This translates into CASSVISASYGEQFF. Variable domain in full (rest from reference TRBV14 and TRBJ2-2): EAGVTQFPSHSVIEKGQTVTLRCDPISGHDNLYWYRRVMGKEIKFLLHFVKESKQDESGMPNNRFLAERTGGTYSTLKVQPAELEDSGVYFCASSVISASYGEQFFGEGSRLTVL.

With regard to this clonotype: Its ends do not fully match the called genes, so a read error is possible. CDR3 DNA: TGTGCCAGCATCTTCGCTGAGGGAGGCATCCAGTCCTTC. It codes for CASIFAEGGIQSF. The chain links TRBV7-9 to TRBJ2-4; TRBD2 is a possible D gene (6 bases). The CDR3 covers 13 residues. Germline V lookup: CDR1 SEHNR, CDR2 FQNEAQ (reference sequence). The variable domain in full, with the rest retrieved from reference TRBV7-9 and TRBJ2-4, is DTGVSQNPRHKITKRGQNVTFRCDPISEHNRLYWYRQTLGQGPEFLTYFQNEAQLEKSRLLSDRFSAERPKGSFSTLEIQRTEQGDSAMYLCASIFAEGGIQSFGAGTRLSVL.

The count of this clonotype is one. The chain couples TRBV27 to TRBJ1-2; TRBD1 matches at 9 bases. V lost 5 bases and J lost 8; bases outside the gene matches: 9. Per the germline V gene, CDR1 is MNHEY and CDR2 is SMNVEV (reference sequence). This CDR3 comprises 14 residues. The CDR3 sequence is CASSLGPGQGGYTF. CDR3 bases: TGTGCCAGCAGTCTGGGACCGGGACAGGGAGGCTACACCTTC.

This clonotype was seen just once. The J gene is TRBJ2-2, the V gene TRBV6-4, with D tentatively TRBD1 (5 bases). Germline CDR1 and CDR2: MRHNA and SNTAGT. Trimming pared 6 bases from V and 3 bases from J, leaving 11 bases between. This CDR3 contains 14 residues. The CDR3 bases are TGTGCCAGCAGGCTGGGGCAGTACACCGGGGAGCTGTTTTTT. Translating it yields CASRLGQYTGELFF.

The CDR3 DNA is TGTGCCAGCACCCAGGGACTCGGGACAGGGTCAGAGACCCAGTACTTC. Its protein is CASTQGLGTGSETQYF. The chain links TRBV6-1 to TRBJ2-5; 9 bases map to TRBD1. This CDR3 is 16 amino acids long. V lost 7 bases to trimming and J lost 4 bases; unmatched junction nucleotides: 13. Germline CDR1 reads MNHNS; CDR2 reads SASEGT.

The chain recombines TRBV7-2 with TRBJ2-1; no clear D gene. Germline assignment: CDR1 SGHTA and CDR2 FQGNSA. V was cut by 5 bases and J by 0 bases, with 11 bases left in between. This CDR3 comprises 15 residues. CDR3: CASSQAWSSYNEQFF. CDR3 sequence (DNA): TGTGCCAGCAGCCAGGCCTGGAGCTCCTACAATGAGCAGTTCTTC.

This clonotype showed up just once. The genes are TRBV7-9 and TRBJ2-5, with a weak D call TRBD2 (6 bases). V lost 7 bases, J lost 2 bases, and 14 bases lay in between. There are 14 residues in the CDR3. CDR1 and CDR2 (germline): SEHNR, FQNEAQ (reference sequence). CDR3 coding DNA: TGTGCCAGCACCTATCAGGGACTTCAAGAGACCCAGTACTTC. Translated, it gives CASTYQGLQETQYF.

As concerns this clonotype: Sequence at one end of the junction differs from germline and may be a read error. This sequence joins TRBV7-2 and TRBJ2-5; no definite D call. The V gene's germline CDR1 is SGHTA and CDR2 FQGNSA. This CDR3 region has 11 residues. CDR3: CGSSYTETQYF. DNA for the CDR3: TGTGGCAGCAGTTACACAGAGACGCAGTATTTC.

Only a few counts were recorded for this clonotype. The chain couples TRBV4-2 to TRBJ2-1, with D perhaps TRBD1 or TRBD2 (6 bases each). Germline CDR1 is LGHNA and CDR2 is YNFKEQ. The CDR3 spans 16 residues. V lost 3 bases and J 6 bases, leaving 18 bases between the germline ends. For the CDR3, the DNA is TGTGCCAGCAGCCAGACGGGCAGGGGAGGAGGCAATGAGCAGTTCTTC. Translating gives CASSQTGRGGGNEQFF.

The V and J genes are TRBV6-1 and TRBJ1-5, with D perhaps TRBD1 (5 bases). The CDR3 spans 13 residues. Germline V CDR1 and CDR2: MNHNS, SASEGT. Deletions cut 6 bases from V and 5 bases from J, with 11 bases between. The CDR3, as DNA: TGTGCCAGCAGCCCGGGACCCTATCAGCCCCAGCATTTT. This gives the protein CASSPGPYQPQHF.

As to this clonotype: Relative to the germline gene, one junction end is altered; a read error may explain this. CDR3 coding DNA: TGTGCCAGCAGTGCTCAGGGCGGCCCAGATACGCAGTACTTT. This gives the protein CASSAQGGPDTQYF. V is TRBV6-1 and J is TRBJ2-3; tentatively, D is TRBD1 (5 bases). The CDR3 totals 14 residues. Per germline, CDR1 MNHNS and CDR2 SASEGT.

DNA for the CDR3: TGTGCCAGCAGTGCGGGGACTAGCGGGACGGCCTACGAGCAGTACTTC. This gives the protein CASSAGTSGTAYEQYF. This rearrangement joins TRBV12-3 or TRBV12-4 to TRBJ2-1; 13 bases agree with TRBD2. The DNA matches TRBJ2-7 better at its end, which makes the J call doubtful. The CDR3 runs to 16 residues.

This chain joins TRBV6-1 and TRBJ2-1; D is perhaps TRBD2 (6 bases). This CDR3 contains 15 residues. Looked up from germline, CDR1 is MNHNS and CDR2 is SASEGT. The V and J ends lost 5 bases and 3 bases respectively, with 14 bases between them. The CDR3 DNA is TGTGCCAGCAGTAAGAGGGACTTGCGCTACAATGAGCAGTTCTTC. It encodes CASSKRDLRYNEQFF.

The chain has TRBV6-1 and TRBJ1-1, with 9 bases lining up with TRBD1. V shed 5 bases, J shed 0 bases, and the junction held 10 bases outside the gene matches. In germline, CDR1 is MNHNS, CDR2 SASEGT. The CDR3 length is 17 residues. Here the CDR3 DNA reads TGTGCCAGCAGTCTTCCATGGACAGGGGAGATGAACACTGAAGCTTTCTTT. Encoded protein: CASSLPWTGEMNTEAFF.

This chain uses TRBV6-1 with TRBJ1-3; 7 bases match TRBD1. The CDR3 sequence is 20 residues long. CDR1 and CDR2 (germline): MNHNS, SASEGT. V was pared by 0 bases and J by 0 bases, with 14 bases of the junction left unmatched. CDR3 coding DNA: TGTGCCAGCAGTGAAGCAAAGGGGGCCCGCCTCTTAAGCTCTGGAAACACCATATATTTT. Protein product: CASSEAKGARLLSSGNTIYF.

The rearrangement joins TRBV6-5 to TRBJ1-1, with D hard to call. Germline V gene data show CDR1 as MNHEY and CDR2 as SVGAGI. Trimming shortened V by 3 bases and J by 3 bases, and 8 bases separated the two germline ends. The CDR3 has 13 residues. This CDR3 reads CASSYKPDTEAFF. Written as DNA, the CDR3 is TGTGCCAGCAGTTATAAACCGGACACTGAAGCTTTCTTT.

In the case of this clonotype: An end of the junction differs from the germline gene, which may be a read error. The chain combines TRBV10-2 with TRBJ2-3; D is perhaps TRBD2 (5 bases). The germline V gene encodes CDR1 WSHSY and CDR2 SAAADI. The CDR3 has 14 residues. The CDR3 nucleotides are TGCGCGGGGAGTGGTGGAGGCAACCAAGATACGCAGTATTTC. Protein: CAGSGGGNQDTQYF.

On this clonotype itself: Relative to the germline gene, one junction end is altered; a read error may explain this. The J gene is TRBJ2-5, the V gene TRBV7-7; D call uncertain. The V gene's germline CDR1 is SSHAT and CDR2 FNYEAQ (reference sequence). The CDR3 extends over 14 amino acids. The CDR3 spells CASSYGPARETQYF. In DNA, the CDR3 is TGTGCTAGCAGCTACGGACCGGCACGAGAGACCCAGTACTTC.

The rearrangement uses TRBV10-2 and TRBJ2-1, with D unresolved. Trimming removed 8 bases from V and 0 bases from J, with 8 bases in between. The CDR3 extends over 13 amino acids. Germline assignment: CDR1 WSHSY and CDR2 SAAADI. The CDR3 nucleotides are TGCGCCAGCGTGTCGGTCTCCTACAATGAGCAGTTCTTC. It yields the protein CASVSVSYNEQFF.

The chain combines TRBV12-3 or TRBV12-4 with TRBJ2-7; perhaps TRBD2 as D (5 bases). This CDR3 region has 16 residues. The germline V and J ends were trimmed by 4 bases and 1 base, with 17 bases remaining between them. The CDR3 nucleotides are TGTGCCAGCAGTTCCCCCATGTACAGCGGATCCTACGAGCAGTACTTC. It codes for CASSSPMYSGSYEQYF.